This T cell receptor beta chain came from a study of T cell responses to AZD1222 COVID-19 vaccine. Sequencing used immunoSEQ multiplex PCR; TCRdb keeps in-frame clones, though not all of them. The sample yields 90,000 to 120,000 clones, approximately 93% seen once. Worth noting for this clone: The junction shows a germline mismatch at one end, possibly a read error.

The CDR3 runs 13 residues. CDR1 and CDR2 from the germline V gene are MNHEY and SVGAGI. Sequenced material: peripheral blood, taken on day 0 of AZD1222 vaccination. The chain is built from TRBV6-5 and TRBJ1-1; unclear D gene. This clonotype was obtained from an adult in good health. This chain's CDR3 is CATNADTRAEAFF. Here the CDR3 DNA reads TGCGCTACAAACGCAGACACCCGCGCTGAAGCTTTCTTT.